This T cell receptor beta chain was obtained from a study of vaccination effects on CD4 cells after COVID-19. Study details: Convalescent patients (n = two) were sampled 16 days and one week prevaccination. Findings of the study overall: Predominantly, the post-vaccine spike-reactive clones of convalescents comprised new vaccine-induced clones. Relatively few convalescent patients took part in the study, which had no early post-infection timepoints.

Antigen-specific CD4+ T cells were expanded with viral peptide pools in the ViraFEST assay before sequencing. Upon completion of more than 9 days in culture, CD4+ T cells were isolated. SARS-CoV-2 infection was confirmed by PCR in the person between March and December 2020. Half of the medium was exchanged for IL-2 medium on both days 3 and 7. The protocol was immunoSEQ multiplex PCR, while the TCRdb copy is restricted to in-frame clones and leaves out a portion. Of 20,000 to 25,000 clones in the sample, 74% were seen once. This clone has a handful of counts. Its antigen is unidentified. Germline-derived CDR1 and CDR2 are MDHEN and SYDVKM. CDR3 length equals 14 residues. V was pared by 3 bases and J by 3 bases, with 3 bases of the junction left unmatched.

Sequences were derived from CD4+ T cells from PBMCs cultured with a peptide pool, sampled before COVID-19 vaccination. The V call is TRBV28, the J call TRBJ1-2, with 8 nucleotides matching TRBD1. The TCR originated in a human donor who had a prior SARS-CoV-2 infection. This CDR3 reads CASSFQGQDYGYTF. DNA for the CDR3: TGTGCCAGCAGTTTCCAGGGACAGGACTATGGCTACACCTTC.